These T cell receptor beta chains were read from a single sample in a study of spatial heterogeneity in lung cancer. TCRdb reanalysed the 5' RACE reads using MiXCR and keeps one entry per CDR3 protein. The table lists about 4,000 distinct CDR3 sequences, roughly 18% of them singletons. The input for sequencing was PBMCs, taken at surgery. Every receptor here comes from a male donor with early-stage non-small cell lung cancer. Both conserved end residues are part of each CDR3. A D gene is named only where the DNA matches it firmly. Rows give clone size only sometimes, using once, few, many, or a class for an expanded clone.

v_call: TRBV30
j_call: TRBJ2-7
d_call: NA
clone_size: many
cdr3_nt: TGTGCCTGGACCGACGGAGCCTCCTACGAGCAGTACTTC
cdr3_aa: CAWTDGASYEQYF

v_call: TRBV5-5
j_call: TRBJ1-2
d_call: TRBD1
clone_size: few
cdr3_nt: TGTGCCAGCAGCTCGACAGGGTGGAATGGCTACACCTTC
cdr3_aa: CASSSTGWNGYTF

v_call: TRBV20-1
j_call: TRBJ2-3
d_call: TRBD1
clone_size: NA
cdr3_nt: TGCAGTGCTACGACCACAGGGGGCGGGACAGATACGCAGTATTTT
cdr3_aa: CSATTTGGGTDTQYF

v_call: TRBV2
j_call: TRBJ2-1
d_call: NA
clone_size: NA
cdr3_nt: TGTGCCAGCAGTGGGCTGGGGGGCAAGGAAGGCCGCGTGGAGTTCTTC
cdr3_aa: CASSGLGGKEGRVEFF

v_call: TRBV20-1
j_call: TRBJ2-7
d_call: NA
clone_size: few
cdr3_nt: TGCAGTGCTCAGGGGGCGGGAGGTGCGTACGAGCAGTACTTC
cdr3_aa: CSAQGAGGAYEQYF

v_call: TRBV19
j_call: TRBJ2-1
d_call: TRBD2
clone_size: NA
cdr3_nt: TGTGCCAGTAGTATAGGCACGACTAGCGGGAGTAAAAATGAGCAGTTCTTC
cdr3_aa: CASSIGTTSGSKNEQFF

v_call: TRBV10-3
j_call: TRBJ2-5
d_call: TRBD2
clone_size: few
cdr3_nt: TGTGCCATCAGAGAGACTAGCGGGCCCCAAGAGACCCAGTACTTC
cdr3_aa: CAIRETSGPQETQYF

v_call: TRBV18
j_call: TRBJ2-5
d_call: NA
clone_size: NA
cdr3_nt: TGTGCCAGCTCACCCGCCGCAGAGACCCAGTACTTC
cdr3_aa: CASSPAAETQYF

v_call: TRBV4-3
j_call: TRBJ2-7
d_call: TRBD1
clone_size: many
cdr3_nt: TGCGCCAGCAGCCCCCAACTGACAGGGCTCTACGAGCAGTACTTC
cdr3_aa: CASSPQLTGLYEQYF

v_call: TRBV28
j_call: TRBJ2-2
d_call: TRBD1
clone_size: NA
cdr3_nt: TGTGCCAGCAGTTCTCCGGGACAGGGGGCCGGGGAGCTGTTTTTT
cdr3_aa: CASSSPGQGAGELFF

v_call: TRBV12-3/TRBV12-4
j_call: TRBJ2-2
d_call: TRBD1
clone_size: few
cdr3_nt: TGTGCCAGCAGTCCGACAGGGTACGAAATCGGGGAGCTGTTTTTT
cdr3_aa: CASSPTGYEIGELFF

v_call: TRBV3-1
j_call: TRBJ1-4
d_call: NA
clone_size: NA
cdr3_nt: TGTGCCAGCAGCCCCACAAATCGACAGTCCCAGGATGAGAAACTGTTTTTT
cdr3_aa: CASSPTNRQSQDEKLFF

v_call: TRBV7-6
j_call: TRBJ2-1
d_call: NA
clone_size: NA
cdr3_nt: TGTGCCAGCAGCCGAACATGGGACAATGAGCAGTTCTTC
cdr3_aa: CASSRTWDNEQFF

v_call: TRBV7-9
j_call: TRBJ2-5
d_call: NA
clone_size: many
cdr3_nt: TGTGCCAGCAGCTTAGTCAGGGGCCAGCAAGAGACCCAGTACTTC
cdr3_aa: CASSLVRGQQETQYF

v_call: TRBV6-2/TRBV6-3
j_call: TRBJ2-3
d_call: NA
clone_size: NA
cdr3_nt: TGTGCCAGCAGCCGATTGACGGGAGCCCTCGGGGCAGATACGCAGTATTTT
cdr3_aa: CASSRLTGALGADTQYF

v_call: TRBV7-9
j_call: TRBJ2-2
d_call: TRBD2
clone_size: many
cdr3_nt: TGTGCCAGCAGCTTGAGTGGCGGGAGTCAGGACTTGTTTTTT
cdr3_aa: CASSLSGGSQDLFF

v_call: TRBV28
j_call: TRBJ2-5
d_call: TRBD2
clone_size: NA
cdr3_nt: TGTGCCAGCAGTTCCCGTCTCGCGGGAGTCGAGACCCAGTACTTC
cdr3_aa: CASSSRLAGVETQYF

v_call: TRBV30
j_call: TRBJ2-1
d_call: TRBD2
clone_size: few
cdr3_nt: TGTGCCTGGAGTGCACTGGGGGCTAGCGGGAGATACAATGAGCAGTTCTTC
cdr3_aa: CAWSALGASGRYNEQFF

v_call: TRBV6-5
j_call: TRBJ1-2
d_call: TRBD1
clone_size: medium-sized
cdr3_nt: TGTGCCAGCAGTCAGGGGGGCGATGGCTACACCTTC
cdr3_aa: CASSQGGDGYTF

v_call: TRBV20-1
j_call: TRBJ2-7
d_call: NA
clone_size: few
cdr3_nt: TGCAGTGCTAGAGCAGGTACCTACGAGCAGTACTTC
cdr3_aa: CSARAGTYEQYF

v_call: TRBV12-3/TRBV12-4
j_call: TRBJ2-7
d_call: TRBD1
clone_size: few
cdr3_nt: TGTGCCAGCAGTTTCCAGAGGGGACAGGGGGCAGTTTACGAGCAGTACTTC
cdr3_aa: CASSFQRGQGAVYEQYF

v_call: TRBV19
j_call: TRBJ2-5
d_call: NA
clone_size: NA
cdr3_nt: TGTGCCAGTTTCTCAGGGGTTGGCGAGACCCAGTACTTC
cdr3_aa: CASFSGVGETQYF

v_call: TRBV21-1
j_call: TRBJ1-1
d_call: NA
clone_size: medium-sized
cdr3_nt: TGTGCCAGCAGCAAAAGGGGGCAAGGGAGGATCACTGAAGCTTTCTTT
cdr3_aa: CASSKRGQGRITEAFF

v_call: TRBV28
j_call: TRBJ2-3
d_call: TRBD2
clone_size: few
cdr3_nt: TGTGCCAGCAGTTCTTGGACTAGCGGGAGTCGAGGAGATACGCAGTATTTT
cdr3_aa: CASSSWTSGSRGDTQYF

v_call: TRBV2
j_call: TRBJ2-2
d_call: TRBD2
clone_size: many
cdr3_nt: TGTGCCAGCAGTGAACTAGCGGGAGCTGGCACCGGGGAGCTGTTTTTT
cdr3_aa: CASSELAGAGTGELFF

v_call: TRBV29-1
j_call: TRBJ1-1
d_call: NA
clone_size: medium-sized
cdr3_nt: TGCAGCGCCCCTGGACAGTCGAACATGAACACTGAAGCTTTCTTT
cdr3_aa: CSAPGQSNMNTEAFF

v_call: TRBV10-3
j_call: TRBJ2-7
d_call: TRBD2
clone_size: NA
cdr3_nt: TGTGCCTCGGGGCGAGCGGGGGGCTCCTACGAGCAGTACTTC
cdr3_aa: CASGRAGGSYEQYF

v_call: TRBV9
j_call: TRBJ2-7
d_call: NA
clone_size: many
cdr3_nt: TGTGCCAGCAGCCTTTCGGGCGCCGACGAGCAGTACTTC
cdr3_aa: CASSLSGADEQYF

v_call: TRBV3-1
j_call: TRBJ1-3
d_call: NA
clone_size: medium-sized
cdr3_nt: TGTGCCAGCAGCCATGGGGCTAATGGAAACACCATATATTTT
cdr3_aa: CASSHGANGNTIYF

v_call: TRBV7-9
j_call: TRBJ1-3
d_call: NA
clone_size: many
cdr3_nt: TGTGCCAGCAGCTTGGGCAGGGCTTCTGGAAACACCATATATTTT
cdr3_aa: CASSLGRASGNTIYF

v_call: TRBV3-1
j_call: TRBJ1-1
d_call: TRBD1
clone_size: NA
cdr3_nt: TGTGCCAGCAGCCAAGGCAGGACAGGCAACACTGAAGCTTTCTTT
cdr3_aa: CASSQGRTGNTEAFF

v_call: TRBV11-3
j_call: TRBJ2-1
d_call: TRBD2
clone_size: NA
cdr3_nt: TGTGCCAGCAGCTCCCCCGGGACTAGAGGTGAGCAGTTCTTC
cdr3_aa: CASSSPGTRGEQFF

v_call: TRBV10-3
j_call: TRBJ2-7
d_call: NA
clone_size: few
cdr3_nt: TGTGCCATCAGTGAGTTTAACGGGGAGCAGTACTTC
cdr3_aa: CAISEFNGEQYF

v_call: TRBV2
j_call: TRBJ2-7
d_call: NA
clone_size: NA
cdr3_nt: TGTGCCAGCAAAAGGGACCAGATCTACGAGCAGTACTTC
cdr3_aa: CASKRDQIYEQYF

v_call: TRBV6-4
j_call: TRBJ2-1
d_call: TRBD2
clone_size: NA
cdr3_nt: TGTGCCAGCAGTGAAGTAGCGGGAGTGAGGGAGCAGTTCTTC
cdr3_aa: CASSEVAGVREQFF

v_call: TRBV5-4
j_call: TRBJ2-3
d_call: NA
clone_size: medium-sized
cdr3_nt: TGTGCCAGCAGCCCAAGCAGGGATACGCAGTATTTT
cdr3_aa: CASSPSRDTQYF

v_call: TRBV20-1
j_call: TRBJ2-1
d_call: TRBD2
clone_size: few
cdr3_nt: TGCAGTGCTAGAGATTCCCTAGCGGGAGGGCCCAGGGAGCAGTTCTTC
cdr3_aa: CSARDSLAGGPREQFF

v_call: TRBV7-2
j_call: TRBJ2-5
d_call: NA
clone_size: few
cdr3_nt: TGTGCCAGCAGCTTGAATCGGGATCAAGAGACCCAGTACTTC
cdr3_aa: CASSLNRDQETQYF

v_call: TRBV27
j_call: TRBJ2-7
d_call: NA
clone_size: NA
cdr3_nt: TGTGCCAGCAGTTTAGATGCAAGGATGGACTACGAGCAGTACTTC
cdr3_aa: CASSLDARMDYEQYF

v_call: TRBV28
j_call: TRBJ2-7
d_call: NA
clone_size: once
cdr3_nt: TGTGCCAGCAGTTTGGGGACTGGACATGTCTACGAGCAGTACTTC
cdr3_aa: CASSLGTGHVYEQYF

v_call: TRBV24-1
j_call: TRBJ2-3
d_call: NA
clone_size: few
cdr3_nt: TGTGCCACCAGTGATCCGGGACGGAAAGGCCCAGATACGCAGTATTTT
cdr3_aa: CATSDPGRKGPDTQYF

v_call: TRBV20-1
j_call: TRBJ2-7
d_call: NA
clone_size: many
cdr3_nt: TGCAGTGCTAGAGATTTTGAGGGCCAGGGGCAGTACTTC
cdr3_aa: CSARDFEGQGQYF

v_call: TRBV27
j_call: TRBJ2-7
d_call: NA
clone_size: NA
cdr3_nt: TGTGCCAGCAGTTTATTGTGGGGACACGAGCAGTACTTC
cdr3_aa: CASSLLWGHEQYF

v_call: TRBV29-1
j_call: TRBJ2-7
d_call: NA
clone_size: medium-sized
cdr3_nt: TGCAGCGTTGGATGGGGGGCTGGGGAGCAGTACTTC
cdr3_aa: CSVGWGAGEQYF

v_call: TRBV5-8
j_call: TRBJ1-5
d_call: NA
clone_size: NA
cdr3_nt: TGTGCCAGCAGCTTGGATGTGGGCTGGCAGCCCCAGCATTTT
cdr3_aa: CASSLDVGWQPQHF

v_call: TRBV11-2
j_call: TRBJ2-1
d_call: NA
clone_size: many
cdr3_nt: TGTGCCAGCAGCTCCGCGAATGAGCAGTTCTTC
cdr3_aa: CASSSANEQFF

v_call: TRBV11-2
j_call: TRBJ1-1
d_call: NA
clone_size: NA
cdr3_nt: TGTGCCAGCAGCTATCAGGGGCCGGGGACTGAAGCTTTCTTT
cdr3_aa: CASSYQGPGTEAFF

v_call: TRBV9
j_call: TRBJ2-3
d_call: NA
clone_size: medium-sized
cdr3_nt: TGTGCCAGCAGCGTAGCCCAGGACCGCATTGAGAATACGCAGTATTTT
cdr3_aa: CASSVAQDRIENTQYF